The 18 T cell receptor beta chains given below trace back to one sample, sequenced in a study of identical twins. TCRdb re-called the 5' RACE reads through MiXCR, storing one row per CDR3 protein. The sample includes 350,000 or so distinct CDR3 sequences, about 9% of them seen just once. Sequencing was done on a sample of naive T cells sorted from blood. These receptors were collected from a woman between 45 and 60 years old in good health.

This clonotype was seen at least ten times. This chain uses TRBV3-1 with TRBJ2-1; D unclear. CDR3 length: 13 amino acids. In germline, CDR1 is LGHDT, CDR2 YNNKEL (reference sequence). V lost 1 base and J 9 bases, leaving 10 bases between the germline ends. CDR3 sequence: CASSQAGVVEQFF. CDR3 sequence (DNA): TGTGCCAGCAGCCAAGCAGGTGTGGTTGAGCAGTTCTTC.

This clonotype was seen only once. The gene calls are TRBV4-1 and TRBJ1-1; D not resolved. V dropped 3 bases and J dropped 5 bases, with 13 bases sitting between them. Germline CDR1 and CDR2: MGHRA and YSYEKL. The CDR3 has 14 residues. CDR3 nucleotides: TGCGCCAGCAGCCACCCCCCAGGTGGGACTGAAGCTTTCTTT. Amino acid sequence: CASSHPPGGTEAFF.

This clonotype was detected only a few times. The chain employs TRBV20-1 and TRBJ2-3; TRBD2 aligns across 8 bases. The CDR3 has 15 residues. CDR1 DFQATT and CDR2 SNEGSKA come from the germline V gene (reference sequence). V shed 6 bases, J shed 2 bases, and the junction held 10 bases outside the gene matches. Written as DNA, the CDR3 is TGCAGTGCCCATGTTCTAGCGGGCAACACAGATACGCAGTATTTT. It yields the protein CSAHVLAGNTDTQYF.

This clonotype came up many times. V is TRBV5-1 and J is TRBJ2-7; 8 nucleotides match TRBD2. This CDR3 region has 16 residues. CDR1 SGHRS and CDR2 YFSETQ come from the germline V gene. V shed 4 bases, J shed 3 bases, and the junction held 12 bases outside the gene matches. CDR3 bases: TGCGCCAGCAGCCGGGAGGGCGGACTACCGAGCTACGAGCAGTACTTC. Encoded protein: CASSREGGLPSYEQYF.

At least ten counts were recorded for this clonotype. V usage is TRBV5-1 and J usage is TRBJ2-1; 7 bases align to TRBD2. J was trimmed by 2 bases and V by 0 bases; bases with no gene match: 8. From germline, CDR1 is SGHRS and CDR2 YFSETQ. The CDR3 runs to 17 residues. In DNA, the CDR3 is TGCGCCAGCAGCTTGGGATCTCCGGCGGGAGCCTACAATGAGCAGTTCTTC. This encodes CASSLGSPAGAYNEQFF.

J is TRBJ2-5 and V is TRBV21-1; TRBD1 is taken as the D call from the table, unchecked against the DNA. TRBV21-1 is deemed a pseudogene. This CDR3 is built from 14 residues. The CDR3, as DNA: TGTGCCAGCAGCAAAGTGCGGGGGAAAGAGACCCAGTACTTC. Protein sequence: CASSKVRGKETQYF.

The gene calls are TRBV20-1 and TRBJ1-6; the D is unclear. Germline V lookup: CDR1 DFQATT, CDR2 SNEGSKA (reference sequence). The V end lost 4 bases, the J end lost 2 bases, and 15 bases lay between the germline ends. The length of the CDR3 is 16 residues. CDR3: CSAIPRFQPYNSPLHF. For the CDR3, the DNA is TGCAGTGCTATTCCTAGATTCCAGCCCTATAATTCACCCCTCCACTTT.

The chain recombines TRBV27 with TRBJ2-7; D tentatively reads TRBD1 or TRBD2 (5 bases each). The length of the CDR3 is 16 residues. Trimming shortened V by 5 bases and J by 3 bases, and 20 bases separated the two germline ends. CDR1 is MNHEY, CDR2 SMNVEV, per germline (reference sequence). CDR3 sequence reads: CASSDPGRLAHYEQYF. The CDR3, as DNA: TGTGCCAGCAGTGATCCGGGACGCCTTGCCCACTACGAGCAGTACTTC.

This clonotype showed up just a few times. The chain carries TRBV24-1 and TRBJ2-1; possible D gene TRBD1, 6 bases. Germline V lookup: CDR1 KGHDR, CDR2 SFDVKD. Trimming shortened V by 4 bases and J by 9 bases, and 18 bases separated the two germline ends. The CDR3 consists of 15 residues. The CDR3 loop reads CATSDPPRGKGEQFF. In DNA form, the CDR3 reads TGTGCCACCAGTGACCCTCCCAGGGGTAAAGGTGAGCAGTTCTTC.

There are many counts of this clonotype. V and J are TRBV12-3 or TRBV12-4 and TRBJ1-1, with D uncertain. Trimming stripped 3 bases from V and 2 bases from J, with 10 bases between. This CDR3 comprises 14 residues. CDR3 nucleotides: TGTGCCAGCAGTTTTGAGGGAACCAACACTGAAGCTTTCTTT. It codes for CASSFEGTNTEAFF.

This clonotype appeared many times. V is TRBV30 and J is TRBJ2-4; TRBD1 matches 9 bases. The J segment lost 16 bases and the V segment lost 1 base, leaving 5 bases of the junction unmatched. There are 11 residues in the CDR3. CDR1 is GTSNPN, CDR2 SVGIG, per germline (reference sequence). Written as DNA, the CDR3 is TGTGCCTGGAGTGGCGGACAGGGGAACTACTTC. Translating it yields CAWSGGQGNYF.

The sample holds a few counts of this clonotype. The chain uses TRBV20-1 and TRBJ2-3, with D possibly being TRBD1 (5 bases). V lost 2 bases and J 2 bases, leaving 8 bases between the germline ends. The germline V gene encodes CDR1 DFQATT and CDR2 SNEGSKA (reference sequence). This CDR3 spans 13 amino acids. CDR3 amino acids: CSARSQATDTQYF. For the CDR3, the DNA is TGCAGTGCTAGATCACAGGCCACAGATACGCAGTATTTT.

There are a few counts of this clonotype. The chain carries TRBV3-1 and TRBJ2-2; TRBD2 matches at 8 bases. This CDR3 contains 16 residues. CDR1 is LGHDT, CDR2 YNNKEL, per germline (reference sequence). J gave up 7 bases and V 0 bases, and 7 bases lay outside the gene matches. The CDR3 is CASSQDRGLGGGELFF. The DNA of the CDR3 is TGTGCCAGCAGCCAAGATAGGGGACTAGGAGGCGGGGAGCTGTTTTTT.

The V and J genes are TRBV5-5 and TRBJ2-3; D is uncertain. This CDR3 has 14 amino acids. Germline-derived CDR1 and CDR2 are SGHKS and YYEKEE (reference sequence). The V gene lost 4 bases and the J gene lost 2 bases, with 11 bases spanning the gap. Here the CDR3 DNA reads TGTGCCAGCAGCCTCGATGAATACACAGATACGCAGTATTTT. It translates to CASSLDEYTDTQYF.

The table lists this clonotype with a few counts. The chain has TRBV12-3 or TRBV12-4 and TRBJ1-2; D is perhaps TRBD1 (5 bases). Trimming pared 1 base from V and 0 bases from J, leaving 6 bases between. The CDR3 consists of 14 residues. The CDR3 protein is CASSLGTSNYGYTF. For the CDR3, the DNA is TGTGCCAGCAGTTTAGGGACATCTAACTATGGCTACACCTTC.

This clonotype was counted between two and nine times. V and J are TRBV20-1 and TRBJ2-5; D is perhaps TRBD1 (6 bases). The CDR3 is 15 amino acids. Trimming took 0 bases from V and 5 from J, leaving 16 bases between them. CDR1 is DFQATT and CDR2 is SNEGSKA in the germline V gene (reference sequence). The CDR3 region is CSARDHQGTWETQYF. The CDR3 DNA is TGCAGTGCTAGAGACCACCAGGGGACGTGGGAGACCCAGTACTTC.

This clonotype was counted between two and nine times. The chain uses TRBV24-1 and TRBJ2-1, with D perhaps matching TRBD1 (6 bases). This CDR3 contains 17 residues. Per the germline V gene, CDR1 is KGHDR and CDR2 is SFDVKD. V lost 2 bases and J 1 base, leaving 14 bases between the germline ends. CDR3 protein: CATSDSYGGRSYNEQFF. CDR3 coding DNA: TGTGCCACCAGTGATTCCTATGGGGGCAGGTCCTACAATGAGCAGTTCTTC.

The chain has TRBV18 and TRBJ2-3, with D possibly being TRBD2 (5 bases). The germline CDR1 and CDR2 sequences are KGHSH and LQKENI. V lost 4 bases and J 4 bases, leaving 15 bases between the germline ends. CDR3 length: 15 amino acids. DNA for the CDR3: TGTGCCAGCTCACTACGGGATATAGGGCCAGATACGCAGTATTTT. Its translation: CASSLRDIGPDTQYF. Using reference TRBV18 and TRBJ2-3 for the parts outside the CDR3, the full variable domain is NAGVMQNPRHLVRRRGQEARLRCSPMKGHSHVYWYRQLPEEGLKFMVYLQKENIIDESGMPKERFSAEFPKEGPSILRIQQVVRGDSAAYFCASSLRDIGPDTQYFGPGTRLTVL.